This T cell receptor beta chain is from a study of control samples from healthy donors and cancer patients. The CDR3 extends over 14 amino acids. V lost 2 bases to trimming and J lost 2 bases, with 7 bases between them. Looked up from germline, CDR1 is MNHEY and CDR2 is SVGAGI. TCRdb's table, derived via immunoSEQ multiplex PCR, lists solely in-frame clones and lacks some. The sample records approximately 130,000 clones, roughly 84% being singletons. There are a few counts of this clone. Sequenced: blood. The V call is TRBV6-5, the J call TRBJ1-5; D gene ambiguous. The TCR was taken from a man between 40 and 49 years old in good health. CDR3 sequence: CASSYRLGNQPQHF. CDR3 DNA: TGTGCCAGCAGTTACCGTCTCGGCAATCAGCCCCAGCATTTT.